The next 20 T cell receptor beta chains were all read from a single sample in a study of cytomegalovirus exposure and HLA in healthy donors. 13 Jbeta primers and 60 Vbeta primers were used for the PCR. Here immunoSEQ multiplex PCR was the method, and the copy in TCRdb shows in-frame clones only, minus some. Counted here are 75,000 to 90,000 clones, 55% to 70% occurring once; the ten biggest clones make up approximately 15%. Material for sequencing was PBMCs. These receptors were taken from a woman aged 40 to 50 in good health and CMV-seropositive.

This chain uses TRBV9 with TRBJ2-2, with D perhaps matching TRBD1 (6 bases). The CDR3 totals 14 residues. The germline V gene encodes CDR1 SGDLS and CDR2 YYNGEE. V was clipped by 6 bases and J by 1 base, with 10 bases between them. The CDR3 region is CASNSDRNTGELFF. CDR3 bases: TGTGCCAGCAACTCGGACAGGAACACCGGGGAGCTGTTTTTT. Combining the CDR3 with reference TRBV9 and TRBJ2-2 gives the whole variable domain DSGVTQTPKHLITATGQRVTLRCSPRSGDLSVYWYQQSLDQGLQFLIQYYNGEERAKGNILERFSAQQFPDLHSELNLSSLELGDSALYFCASNSDRNTGELFFGEGSRLTVL.

The chain is built from TRBV4-1 and TRBJ2-7, with 10 bases aligning to TRBD2. In germline, CDR1 is MGHRA, CDR2 YSYEKL. The CDR3 runs 15 residues. The V gene end was trimmed by 3 bases and the J gene end by 4 bases; junction bases not matched to a gene: 6. The CDR3 coding sequence is TGCGCCAGCAGCCAGGCTAGCGGGAGTGGTTACGAGCAGTACTTC. Translation gives CASSQASGSGYEQYF.

This clone was counted a single time. This chain joins TRBV25-1 and TRBJ2-7; TRBD1 might be the D (5 bases). The V end was cut by 6 bases, the J end by 4 bases, with 16 bases between. Germline-derived CDR1 and CDR2 are MGHDK and SYGVNS. CDR3 length equals 14 residues. This CDR3 reads CASRGREGIYEQYF. The CDR3 bases are TGTGCCAGCAGGGGCAGGGAAGGGATATACGAGCAGTACTTC.

This clone has more than one count but fewer than ten. V gene TRBV5-1 combines with J gene TRBJ1-2, with a tentative D call TRBD1 (5 bases). CDR3 size: 14 residues. Germline V gene lookup returns CDR1 SGHRS and CDR2 YFSETQ. Trimming pared 7 bases from V and 3 bases from J, leaving 16 bases between. The chain's CDR3 is CASAWGDLDYGYTF. The DNA of the CDR3 is TGCGCCAGCGCTTGGGGGGACCTTGACTATGGCTACACCTTC.

This chain uses TRBV7-9 with TRBJ1-3, with D perhaps TRBD1 (6 bases). The CDR3 contains 15 residues. Germline V gives CDR1 SEHNR, CDR2 FQNEAQ (reference sequence). V was shortened by 2 bases and J by 4 bases, with 12 bases between the two germline ends. CDR3 loop: CASSLKGVAGNTIYF. The CDR3 region has the DNA TGTGCCAGCAGCTTAAAGGGGGTAGCAGGAAACACCATATATTTT.

The chain joins TRBV28 to TRBJ1-2; D not resolved. The germline V gene has CDR1 MDHEN and CDR2 SYDVKM. Trimming took 1 base from V and 2 from J, leaving 11 bases between them. The CDR3 is made up of 15 amino acids. The CDR3 coding sequence is TGTGCCAGCAGTTTATCCCCAGGAAGAAACTATGGCTACACCTTC. Its protein product is CASSLSPGRNYGYTF.

This chain links TRBV6-5 with TRBJ1-2; D is ambiguous. Germline V lookup: CDR1 MNHEY, CDR2 SVGAGI. The CDR3 is made up of 11 amino acids. Trimming left V 8 bases short and J 8 bases short, with 12 bases between. The CDR3: CASALREGYTF. The CDR3 DNA is TGTGCCAGCGCGCTACGGGAGGGCTACACCTTC.

V gene TRBV6-5 combines with J gene TRBJ1-1; D is possibly TRBD1 (5 bases). Looked up from germline, CDR1 is MNHEY and CDR2 is SVGAGI. The V and J ends lost 7 bases and 6 bases respectively, with 9 bases between them. CDR3 length equals 11 residues. The DNA for the CDR3 is TGTGCCAGCACCCAGGGCCCTGAAGCTTTCTTT. This codes for CASTQGPEAFF.

This clone was recorded a few times. This sequence joins TRBV30 and TRBJ2-2; D is possibly TRBD1 (5 bases). The CDR3 is 13 residues long. CDR1 and CDR2 from the germline V gene are GTSNPN and SVGIG (reference sequence). V was cut by 0 bases and J by 6 bases, with 8 bases left in between. The CDR3 bases are TGTGCCTGGAGTGTACTGGGGCCCGGGGAGCTGTTTTTT. Its translation: CAWSVLGPGELFF.

The genes are TRBV30 and TRBJ1-2; maybe TRBD1 (5 bases). Per the germline V gene, CDR1 is GTSNPN and CDR2 is SVGIG (reference sequence). V dropped 7 bases and J dropped 5 bases, with 14 bases sitting between them. The CDR3 covers 12 residues. The DNA for the CDR3 is TGTGCCTACACACAGGTTTTTTATGGCTACACCTTC. This translates into CAYTQVFYGYTF.

The V and J genes are TRBV5-1 and TRBJ2-3; D unresolved. This CDR3 is 16 amino acids long. CDR1 is SGHRS and CDR2 is YFSETQ in the germline V gene. V gave up 0 bases and J gave up 2 bases, with 13 bases separating them. The CDR3 coding sequence is TGCGCCAGCAGCTTGGCCGCAGACACCTACACAGATACGCAGTATTTT. This translates into CASSLAADTYTDTQYF.

The rearrangement links TRBV7-2 to TRBJ2-1, with 12 bases identical to TRBD2. CDR1 and CDR2 from the germline V gene are SGHTA and FQGNSA. This CDR3 contains 16 residues. V shed 5 bases, J shed 7 bases, and the junction held 9 bases outside the gene matches. For the CDR3, the DNA is TGTGCCAGCAGCGCGAAGACTAGCGGGAGTTGGAATGAGCAGTTCTTC. Its translation is CASSAKTSGSWNEQFF.

The CDR3 here is CASSPTGGGKNTEAFF. The CDR3 nucleotides read TGTGCCAGCAGCCCGACAGGGGGCGGCAAGAACACTGAAGCTTTCTTT. The V call is TRBV5-5, the J call TRBJ1-1; 10 positions agree with TRBD1. Germline V gene lookup returns CDR1 SGHKS and CDR2 YYEKEE (reference sequence). The length of the CDR3 is 16 residues. V dropped 4 bases and J dropped 1; count of bases not matched to a gene: 7. Full variable domain (missing parts from reference TRBV5-5 and TRBJ1-1): DAGVTQSPTHLIKTRGQQVTLRCSPISGHKSVSWYQQVLGQGPQFIFQYYEKEERGRGNFPDRFSARQFPNYSSELNVNALLLGDSALYLCASSPTGGGKNTEAFFGQGTRLTVV.

This CDR3 is CASSSFLLRHRGPGDNYGYTF. In nucleotides, the CDR3 is TGTGCCAGCAGTTCATTCCTCCTTCGTCATAGGGGGCCAGGAGATAACTATGGCTACACCTTC. This chain links TRBV28 with TRBJ1-2; 7 bases fit TRBD1. CDR3 length: 21 residues. V lost 4 bases, J lost 1 base, and 24 bases stayed unmatched. The V gene's germline CDR1 is MDHEN and CDR2 SYDVKM.

The V call is TRBV5-1, the J call TRBJ1-4, with D possibly matching TRBD1 (5 bases). Between the trimmed V and J ends, which lost 0 bases and 8 bases, there was a span of 11 bases. This CDR3 has 14 amino acids. Germline V gives CDR1 SGHRS, CDR2 YFSETQ. The CDR3 spells CASSLEREGEKLFF. The CDR3, as DNA: TGCGCCAGCAGCTTGGAGAGGGAGGGGGAAAAACTGTTTTTT.

The chain uses TRBV19 and TRBJ2-3, with D tentatively TRBD1 (6 bases). Trimming took off 7 bases at V and 3 bases at J, with 11 bases between the two ends. This CDR3 has 13 amino acids. The germline V gene encodes CDR1 LNHDA and CDR2 SQIVND (reference sequence). The DNA for the CDR3 is TGTGCCAGTACCTACAGGGTTACAGATACGCAGTATTTT. It yields the protein CASTYRVTDTQYF.

This clone was detected a few times. J is TRBJ2-2 and V is TRBV6-5, with 10 bases matching TRBD2. The length of the CDR3 is 14 residues. The V gene end was trimmed by 6 bases and the J gene end by 6 bases; junction bases not matched to a gene: 4. From germline, CDR1 is MNHEY and CDR2 SVGAGI. The CDR3 protein is CASSLAGAPGELFF. The CDR3 nucleotides are TGTGCCAGCAGCCTAGCGGGAGCCCCCGGGGAGCTGTTTTTT.

This clone turned up a few times. V usage is TRBV7-8 and J usage is TRBJ2-3; TRBD2 matches at 10 bases. V was pared by 3 bases and J by 5 bases, with 5 bases of the junction left unmatched. Germline CDR1 reads SGHVS; CDR2 reads FQNEAQ. This CDR3 is 15 amino acids long. The CDR3 loop reads CASSLSGGAGDTQYF. CDR3 in DNA: TGTGCCAGCAGCTTGAGCGGGGGGGCCGGAGATACGCAGTATTTT.

The chain uses TRBV5-1 and TRBJ2-5; 8 nucleotides agree with TRBD2. In germline, CDR1 is SGHRS, CDR2 YFSETQ. This CDR3 is 17 amino acids long. With V trimmed by 0 bases and J by 5 bases, 12 bases remained unmatched. The CDR3 sequence: CASSLGLSSGGVETQYF. Written as DNA, the CDR3 is TGCGCCAGCAGCTTGGGCCTTTCGTCGGGAGGGGTCGAGACCCAGTACTTC.

This chain connects TRBV5-1 to TRBJ2-7, with 10 bases fitting TRBD2. Germline V gene lookup returns CDR1 SGHRS and CDR2 YFSETQ. V shed 7 bases and J 4 bases; nucleotides not matched to a gene: 8. The CDR3 length is 14 residues. The CDR3 region is CASGPGLAAYEQYF. The CDR3 region has the DNA TGCGCCAGCGGCCCCGGACTAGCGGCGTACGAGCAGTACTTC.